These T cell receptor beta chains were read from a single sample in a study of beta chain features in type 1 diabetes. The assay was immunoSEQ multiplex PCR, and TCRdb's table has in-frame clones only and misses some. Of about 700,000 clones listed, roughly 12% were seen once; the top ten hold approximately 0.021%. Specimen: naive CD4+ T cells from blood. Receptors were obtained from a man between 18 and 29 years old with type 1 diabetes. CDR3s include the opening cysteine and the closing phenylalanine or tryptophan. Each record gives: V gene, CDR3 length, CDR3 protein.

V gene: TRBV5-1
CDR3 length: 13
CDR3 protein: CASSPDSYSPLHF

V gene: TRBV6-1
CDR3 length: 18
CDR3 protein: CASSEPRGPLTGNQPQHF

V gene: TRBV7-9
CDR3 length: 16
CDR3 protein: CASSLDDRFSNTEAFF

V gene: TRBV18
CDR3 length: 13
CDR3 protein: CASSPPGPTEAFF

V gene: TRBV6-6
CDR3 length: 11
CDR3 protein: CASSMLNTQYF

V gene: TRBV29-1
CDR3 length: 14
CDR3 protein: CSVKTGSSTDTQYF

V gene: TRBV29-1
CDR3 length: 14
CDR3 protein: CSVRRSLTGEEQYF

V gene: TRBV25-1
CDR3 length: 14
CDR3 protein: CASSEFGRNYGYTF

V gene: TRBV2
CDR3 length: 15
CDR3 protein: CASLEEVLSNAEAFF

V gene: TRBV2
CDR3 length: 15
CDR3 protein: CASSVGQGTNQPQHF

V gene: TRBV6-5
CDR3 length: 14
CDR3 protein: CASSVTGAATEAFF

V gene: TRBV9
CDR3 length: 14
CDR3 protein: CASQREVAGGEQFF

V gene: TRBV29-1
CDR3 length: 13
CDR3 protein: CSGGQGVDNEQFF